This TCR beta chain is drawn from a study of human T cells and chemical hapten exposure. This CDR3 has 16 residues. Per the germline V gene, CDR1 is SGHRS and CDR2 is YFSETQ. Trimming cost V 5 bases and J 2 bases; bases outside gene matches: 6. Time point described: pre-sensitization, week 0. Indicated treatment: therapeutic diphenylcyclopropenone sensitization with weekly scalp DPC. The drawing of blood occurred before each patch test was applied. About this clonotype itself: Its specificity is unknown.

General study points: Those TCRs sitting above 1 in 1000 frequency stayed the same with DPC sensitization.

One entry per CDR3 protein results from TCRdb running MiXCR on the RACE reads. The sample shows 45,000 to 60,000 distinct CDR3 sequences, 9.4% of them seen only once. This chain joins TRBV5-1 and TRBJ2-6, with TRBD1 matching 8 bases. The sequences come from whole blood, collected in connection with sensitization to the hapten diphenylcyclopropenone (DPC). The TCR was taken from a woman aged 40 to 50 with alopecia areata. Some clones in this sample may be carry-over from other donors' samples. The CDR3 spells CASSSQGGAGANVLTF. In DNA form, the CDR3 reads TGCGCCAGCAGTTCACAGGGGGGCGCTGGGGCCAACGTCCTGACTTTC.